A selection of T cell receptor beta chains follows, all from one sample in a study of T-cell memory formation after mild COVID-19. TCRdb redid the calling of the 5' RACE reads with MiXCR, one entry per CDR3 protein. Of roughly 310,000 distinct CDR3 sequences in the sample, approximately 16% were seen once. Sequenced sample: PBMCs or a T cell subset sorted from them (not recorded which). Every receptor here comes from a man between 18 and 35 years old who had mild COVID-19 (a few samples of this study predate the infection). Cell type and time point are not known. Both conserved end residues are part of each CDR3. A D gene is named only where the DNA matches it firmly. Not every row has a clone size; where given, it reads once, few, many or a size class.

j_call	d_call	v_call	clone_size	cdr3_length	cdr3_nt	cdr3_aa
TRBJ1-2	.	TRBV4-2	.	13	TGTGCCAGCAGCCAGACCGCCGGACAGTCAGACACCTTC	CASSQTAGQSDTF
TRBJ1-3	.	TRBV6-5	.	14	TGTGCCAGCAGTTACAGGGGGACTGGAAACACCATATATTTT	CASSYRGTGNTIYF
TRBJ2-5	.	TRBV6-5	.	12	TGTGCCAGCAGCAAATTTGGGGAGACCCAGTACTTC	CASSKFGETQYF
TRBJ1-2	.	TRBV7-9	few	13	TGTGCCAGCAGCTTAGCGACAAGCTATGGCTACACCTTC	CASSLATSYGYTF
TRBJ2-1	.	TRBV5-5	.	13	TGTGCCAGCAGCTTTCTTATTGTGAATGAGCAGTTCTTC	CASSFLIVNEQFF
TRBJ2-7	TRBD1	TRBV24-1	.	12	TGTGCCACCAGTGATACGACAGGGAACCAGTACTTC	CATSDTTGNQYF
TRBJ1-6	TRBD1	TRBV5-1	.	16	TGCGCCAGCAGCTTCGACAAGGCCAGGGGGAATTCACCCCTCCACTTT	CASSFDKARGNSPLHF
TRBJ1-5	.	TRBV10-3	few	13	TGTGCCATCAGTGAGGGGTCATATCAGCCCCAGCATTTT	CAISEGSYQPQHF
TRBJ1-1	.	TRBV7-2	.	14	TGTGCCAGCAGCTTAAACAGTATGAACACTGAAGCTTTCTTT	CASSLNSMNTEAFF
TRBJ2-7	.	TRBV6-2/TRBV6-3	.	14	TGTGCCAGCACCAAGGATTATCAGGACTACGAGCAGTACTTC	CASTKDYQDYEQYF
TRBJ1-5	.	TRBV27	few	12	TGTGCCAGCACCGAACGGTGGCAGCCCCAGCATTTT	CASTERWQPQHF
TRBJ1-5	TRBD1	TRBV4-2	.	16	TGTGCCAGCAGCCAACTTCTCACAGGGGGAGGCCAGCCCCAGCATTTT	CASSQLLTGGGQPQHF
TRBJ2-1	.	TRBV9	few	15	TGTGCCAGCAGCCCCGCTGAGGCGTTATACAATGAGCAGTTCTTC	CASSPAEALYNEQFF
TRBJ1-1	.	TRBV20-1	.	14	TGCAGTGCTAGGAGATCCAGGTTGAACACTGAAGCTTTCTTT	CSARRSRLNTEAFF
TRBJ2-7	.	TRBV10-2	.	12	TGCGCCAGCGGGGCAGGCTCCTACGAGCAGTACTTC	CASGAGSYEQYF
TRBJ1-1	.	TRBV20-1	many	14	TGCAGTCCCCTAAGTGGGGTAATGAACACTGAAGCTTTCTTT	CSPLSGVMNTEAFF
TRBJ1-4	.	TRBV5-1	few	13	TGCGCCAGCAGCCTAGACAATAATGAAAAACTGTTTTTT	CASSLDNNEKLFF
TRBJ2-5	TRBD2	TRBV27	many	14	TGTGCCAGCAGTCCCTGGACTAGTGGGGCGACCCAGTACTTC	CASSPWTSGATQYF
TRBJ2-7	.	TRBV27	.	12	TGTGCCAGCAGTCACGAGCCCTACGAGCAGTACTTC	CASSHEPYEQYF
TRBJ2-5	TRBD1	TRBV12-3/TRBV12-4	many	14	TGTGCCAGCAGTCCGACAGGGGGCGAAGAGACCCAGTACTTC	CASSPTGGEETQYF
TRBJ2-1	TRBD2	TRBV27	.	16	TGTGCCAGCAGCTCCCCCGGGACTAGCCCGGATAATGAGCAGTTCTTC	CASSSPGTSPDNEQFF
TRBJ1-5	.	TRBV20-1	.	13	TGCAGTGCCCAATCCGGGCCGGATGGGACCCAGCATTTT	CSAQSGPDGTQHF
TRBJ1-1	TRBD1	TRBV18	few	16	TGTGCCAGCTCACCACCGGCAGGGGGATTGAACACTGAAGCTTTCTTT	CASSPPAGGLNTEAFF
TRBJ2-5	.	TRBV12-3/TRBV12-4	few	18	TGTGCCAGCAGTTTAAGCCGATTCGGCGGGTCCCCAGGGAAGACCCAGTACTTC	CASSLSRFGGSPGKTQYF
TRBJ1-1	.	TRBV7-2	.	12	TGTGCCAGCAGCCCCGCCGGAGGTGAAGCTTTCTTT	CASSPAGGEAFF
TRBJ1-5	TRBD1	TRBV27	.	16	TGTGCCAGCAGTTCCGGGACAGGGGGCTGGGCTCAGCCCCAGCATTTT	CASSSGTGGWAQPQHF
TRBJ1-5	.	TRBV20-1	.	13	TGCAGTGCTAGTTCGGGGCAGCGGCAGCCCCAGCATTTT	CSASSGQRQPQHF
TRBJ2-5	TRBD1	TRBV28	many	15	TGTGCCAGCAGTTTGTCCGGGACAGGCCCAGAGACCCAGTACTTC	CASSLSGTGPETQYF
TRBJ2-5	.	TRBV12-3/TRBV12-4	.	11	TGTGCCAGCAGACTCGGGGAGACCCAGTACTTC	CASRLGETQYF
TRBJ1-6	.	TRBV24-1	.	14	TGTGCCACCAGCGGGAGCTCCTATAATTCACCCCTCCACTTT	CATSGSSYNSPLHF
TRBJ1-5	.	TRBV20-1	few	15	TGCAGTGCTAGAGTTGGGGGGGATAGCAATCAGCCCCAGCATTTT	CSARVGGDSNQPQHF
TRBJ1-1	.	TRBV4-3	many	14	TGCGCCAGCAGCCAAGATCTAGGGGGGCCGGAAGCTTTCTTT	CASSQDLGGPEAFF
TRBJ2-1	TRBD1	TRBV7-9	few	16	TGTGCCAGCAGCTTAGTGACAGGGGGGTTTTACAATGAGCAGTTCTTC	CASSLVTGGFYNEQFF
TRBJ2-1	.	TRBV5-1	.	14	TGCGCCAGCAGCGCGGGACAGTGGAAGGATGAGCAGTTCTTC	CASSAGQWKDEQFF
TRBJ1-3	.	TRBV7-9	few	12	TGTGCCAGCAGCCCCGCGGGAAACACCATATATTTT	CASSPAGNTIYF
TRBJ2-7	.	TRBV20-1	.	14	TGCAGTGTTCCAAGCAACAGGAGATCCTACGAGCAGTACTTC	CSVPSNRRSYEQYF
TRBJ2-3	.	TRBV7-9	few	15	TGTGCCAGCAGCTTTTCTACTGGGGGCACAGATACGCAGTATTTT	CASSFSTGGTDTQYF